The 5 T cell receptor beta chains below were found in one sample sequenced in a study of T cell changes during pregnancy in multiple sclerosis. Produced via immunoSEQ multiplex PCR; TCRdb's table is partial and in-frame only. The sample includes around 110,000 clones, 91% of them seen just once. The sample in question was peripheral blood, obtained before pregnancy. Receptor source: a female donor with multiple sclerosis, enrolled in a pregnancy study.

A single count supports this clone. The gene calls are TRBV5-1 and TRBJ2-2; D remains ambiguous. CDR3 length: 13 amino acids. Germline CDR1 and CDR2: SGHRS and YFSETQ. V lost 0 bases and J lost 9, with 9 bases in between. CDR3 sequence: CASSLDSRRELFF. The CDR3 nucleotides are TGCGCCAGCAGCTTGGACAGTCGCCGGGAGCTGTTTTTT.

The gene calls are TRBV29-1 and TRBJ2-5; 9 nucleotides line up with TRBD1. The CDR3 loop spans 16 amino acids. V gave up 6 bases and J gave up 1 base; unmatched junction bases: 12. Germline CDR1 and CDR2: SQVTM and ANQGSEA. The CDR3 loop is CSVCFRDRVFQETQYF. As DNA, the CDR3 is TGCAGCGTGTGTTTCCGGGACAGGGTATTCCAAGAGACCCAGTACTTC. Full variable domain (outside the CDR3, taken from reference TRBV29-1 and TRBJ2-5): SAVISQKPSRDICQRGTSLTIQCQVDSQVTMMFWYRQQPGQSLTLIATANQGSEATYESGFVIDKFPISRPNLTFSTLTVSNMSPEDSSIYLCSVCFRDRVFQETQYFGPGTRLLVL.

The J gene is TRBJ2-7, the V gene TRBV6-5; 10 positions agree with TRBD1. CDR3 length equals 15 residues. The V segment lost 2 bases and the J segment 4 bases; nucleotides outside the gene matches: 5. Germline CDR1 MNHEY, CDR2 SVGAGI. The CDR3 sequence is CASSYVGTGEYEQYF. Written as DNA, the CDR3 is TGTGCCAGCAGTTACGTAGGGACAGGGGAATACGAGCAGTACTTC.

The V and J genes are TRBV7-9 and TRBJ1-5; D call uncertain. From germline, CDR1 is SEHNR and CDR2 FQNEAQ (reference sequence). The CDR3 totals 12 residues. V lost 4 bases, J lost 4 bases, and 5 bases lay in between. The CDR3 DNA reads TGTGCCAGCAGCTCCCAGAATCAGCCCCAGCATTTT. It translates to CASSSQNQPQHF.

The gene calls are TRBV27 and TRBJ1-3; D is uncertain. V shed 6 bases and J shed 0 bases, with 9 bases lying between them. This CDR3 spans 14 amino acids. Germline V gene data show CDR1 as MNHEY and CDR2 as SMNVEV (reference sequence). CDR3 amino acids: CASSLTRSGNTIYF. Written as DNA, the CDR3 is TGTGCCAGCAGCTTGACACGCTCTGGAAACACCATATATTTT.